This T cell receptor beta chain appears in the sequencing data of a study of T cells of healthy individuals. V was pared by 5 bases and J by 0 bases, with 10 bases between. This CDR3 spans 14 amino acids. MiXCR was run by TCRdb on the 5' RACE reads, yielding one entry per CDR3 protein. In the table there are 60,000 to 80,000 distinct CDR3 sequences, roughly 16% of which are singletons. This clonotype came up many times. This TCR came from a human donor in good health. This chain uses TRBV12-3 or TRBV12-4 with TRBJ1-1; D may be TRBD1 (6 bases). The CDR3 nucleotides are TGTGCCAGCAGTGCCGGACAGCTGAACACTGAAGCTTTCTTT. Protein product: CASSAGQLNTEAFF.